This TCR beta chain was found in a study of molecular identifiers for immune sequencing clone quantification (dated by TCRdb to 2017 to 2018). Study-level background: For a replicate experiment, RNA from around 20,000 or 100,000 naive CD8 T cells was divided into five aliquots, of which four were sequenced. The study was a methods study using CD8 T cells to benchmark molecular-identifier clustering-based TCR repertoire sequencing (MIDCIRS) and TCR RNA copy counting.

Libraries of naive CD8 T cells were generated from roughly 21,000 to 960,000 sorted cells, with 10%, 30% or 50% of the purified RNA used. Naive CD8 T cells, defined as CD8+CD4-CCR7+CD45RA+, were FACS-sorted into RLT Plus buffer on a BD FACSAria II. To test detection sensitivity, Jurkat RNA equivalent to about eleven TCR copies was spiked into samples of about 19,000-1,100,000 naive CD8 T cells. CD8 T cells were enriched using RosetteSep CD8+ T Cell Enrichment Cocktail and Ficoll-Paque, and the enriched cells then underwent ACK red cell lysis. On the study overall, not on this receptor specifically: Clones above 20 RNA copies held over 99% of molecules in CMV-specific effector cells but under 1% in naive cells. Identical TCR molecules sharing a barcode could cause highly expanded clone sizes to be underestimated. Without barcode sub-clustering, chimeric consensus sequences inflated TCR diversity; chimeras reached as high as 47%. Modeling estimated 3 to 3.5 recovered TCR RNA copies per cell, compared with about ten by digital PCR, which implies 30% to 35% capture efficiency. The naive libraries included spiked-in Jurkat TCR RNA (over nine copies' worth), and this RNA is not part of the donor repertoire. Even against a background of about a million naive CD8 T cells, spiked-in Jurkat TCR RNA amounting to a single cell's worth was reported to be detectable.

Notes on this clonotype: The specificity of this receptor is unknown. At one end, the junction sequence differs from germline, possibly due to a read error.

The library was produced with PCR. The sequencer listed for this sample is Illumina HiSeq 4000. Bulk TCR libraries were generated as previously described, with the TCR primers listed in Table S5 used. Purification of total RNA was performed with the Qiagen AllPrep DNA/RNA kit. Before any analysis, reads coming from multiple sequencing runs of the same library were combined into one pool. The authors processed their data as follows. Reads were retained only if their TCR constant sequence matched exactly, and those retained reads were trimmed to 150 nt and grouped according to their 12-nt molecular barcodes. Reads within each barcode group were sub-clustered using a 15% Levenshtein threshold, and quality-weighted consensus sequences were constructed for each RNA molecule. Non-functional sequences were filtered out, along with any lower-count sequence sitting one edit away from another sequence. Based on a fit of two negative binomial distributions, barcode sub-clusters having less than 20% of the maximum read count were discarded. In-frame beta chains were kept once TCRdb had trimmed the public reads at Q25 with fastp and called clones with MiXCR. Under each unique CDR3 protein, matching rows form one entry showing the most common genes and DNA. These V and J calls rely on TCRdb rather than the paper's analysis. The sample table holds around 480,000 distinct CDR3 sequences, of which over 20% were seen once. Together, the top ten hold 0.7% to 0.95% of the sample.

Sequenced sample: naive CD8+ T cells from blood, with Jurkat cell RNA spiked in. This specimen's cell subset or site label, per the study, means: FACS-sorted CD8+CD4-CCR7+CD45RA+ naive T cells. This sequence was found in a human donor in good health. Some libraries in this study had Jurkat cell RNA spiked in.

The CDR3 region: CATSRGLGNYGYAF. The nucleotide sequence reads as follows: TGTGCCACCAGCAGAGGTTTAGGGAACTATGGCTACGCCTTC. The V gene is TRBV15 and the J gene is TRBJ1-2; a confident D gene designation cannot be given. Taken from the germline V gene (reference sequence), the CDR1 and CDR2 loops are LNHNV and YYDKDF. Counted from cysteine to phenylalanine, this CDR3 has 14 amino acids. The retained sequence is limited to the CDR3, 42 bases, with the frame set at the first base. Here the CDR3 is joined to the reference TRBV15 and TRBJ1-2 genes, and the full variable domain is: DAMVIQNPRYQVTQFGKPVTLSCSQTLNHNVMYWYQQKSSQAPKLLFHYYDKDFNNEADTPDNFQSRRPNTSFCFLDIRSPGLGDTAMYLCATSRGLGNYGYAFGSGTRLTVV.